Listed below are T cell receptor beta chains from one sample, sequenced in a study of cytomegalovirus exposure and HLA in healthy donors. This table comes from immunoSEQ multiplex PCR, and its TCRdb copy is limited to in-frame clones, with some not included. The sample has 200,000 to 300,000 clones, about 86% seen once. Material: PBMCs. The receptors were sampled from a woman aged 25 to 39 in good health and CMV-seropositive. Both conserved end residues are part of each CDR3. The D gene is left open where the match is weak. Not all rows give a size; the values are once, few, many and, for expanded clones, a class.

cdr3_length clone_size d_call j_call v_call cdr3_nt cdr3_aa
18 once TRBD1 TRBJ1-2 TRBV4-2 TGTGCCAGCAGTAAGATAACCGGGACAGGGGGTTGGGGCTATGGCTACACCTTC CASSKITGTGGWGYGYTF
18 once TRBD1 TRBJ1-5 TRBV6-4 TGTGCCAGCAGTACCGCGGACAGGCCCCCCTTTAGCAATCAGCCCCAGCATTTT CASSTADRPPFSNQPQHF
12 NA NA TRBJ1-1 TRBV6-5 TGTGCCAGCAGCCCCTGGGGAGGGGGAGCTTTCTTT CASSPWGGGAFF
13 few NA TRBJ1-2 TRBV6-5 TGTGCCAGCAGCGGCATAGGAGGGAGAGGCTACACCTTC CASSGIGGRGYTF
14 once TRBD2 TRBJ2-5 TRBV11-2 TGTGCCAGCAGGGGTAGCGGGTTCCAAGAGACCCAGTACTTC CASRGSGFQETQYF
17 NA TRBD1 TRBJ2-2 TRBV5-1 TGCGCCAGCAGCTTACAGACAGGGTGGGTCCCCACCGGGGAGCTGTTTTTT CASSLQTGWVPTGELFF
14 NA TRBD2 TRBJ2-7 TRBV18 TGTGCCAGCTCGGACGAGCTAGCGGGAGGCCCGGGGAAATTC CASSDELAGGPGKF
11 few NA TRBJ1-2 TRBV30 TGTGCCTCGGAGCCGCCCCATGGCTACACCTTC CASEPPHGYTF
13 NA TRBD1 TRBJ2-4 TRBV29-1 TGCAGCACTGGACAGGGGGCGGGAGGCATTCAGTACTTC CSTGQGAGGIQYF
16 NA TRBD2 TRBJ2-1 TRBV27 TGTGCCAGCAGTTTCGGAGCGGGAGTAGCCTACAATGAGCAGTTCTTC CASSFGAGVAYNEQFF
13 NA NA TRBJ2-7 TRBV5-6 TGTGCCAGCAGCTATACACCGACCTACGAGCAGTACTTC CASSYTPTYEQYF
15 NA NA TRBJ1-5 TRBV2 TGTGCCAGCAGTGAATTGCGGCAGGGGAGTCAGCCCCAGCATTTT CASSELRQGSQPQHF
13 NA NA TRBJ2-7 TRBV11-2 TGTGCCAGCAGCTTCGGGGGTTTCTACGAGCAGTACTTC CASSFGGFYEQYF
13 NA NA TRBJ2-7 TRBV14 TGTGCCAGCAGCCAAGAGAGAGACTACGAGCAGTACTTC CASSQERDYEQYF
15 NA NA TRBJ1-2 TRBV16 TGTGCCAGCAGCCAAGAGAGGGAGTTGGGTTATGGCTACACCTTC CASSQERELGYGYTF
16 NA NA TRBJ2-7 TRBV5-1 TGCGCCAGCACCAGGGGATTTGGGGGGGGGTCCTACGAGCAGTACTTC CASTRGFGGGSYEQYF
15 NA TRBD2 TRBJ2-7 TRBV4-2 TGTGCCAGCAGCCCCTCTAGCGGGAGTAGGTACGAGCAGTACTTC CASSPSSGSRYEQYF
16 NA TRBD1 TRBJ2-7 TRBV6-5 TGTGCCAGCAGTTTCGTCACAGGGGCGCAGGCCTACGAGCAGTACTTC CASSFVTGAQAYEQYF
15 NA NA TRBJ2-1 TRBV15 TGTGCCACCAGAGGGTCGGACATCTCCTACAATGAGCAGTTCTTC CATRGSDISYNEQFF
14 NA TRBD2 TRBJ2-7 TRBV5-4 TGTGCCAGCAGCTTCGGCCTAGCGGTTAACGAGCAGTACTTC CASSFGLAVNEQYF